A selection of T cell receptor beta chains follows, all from one sample in a study of cytomegalovirus exposure and HLA in healthy donors. Assay: immunoSEQ multiplex PCR; the TCRdb copy retains only in-frame clones and omits some. The table shows around 230,000 clones, with just under 80% occurring only once. The sequencing input was PBMCs. The receptors were sampled from a boy younger than 18 in good health and CMV-seronegative. The CDR3 runs from the conserved cysteine through the conserved F or W. Each record gives: V gene, clone size, D gene, CDR3 length, J gene, CDR3 protein, CDR3 DNA. A D gene is named only where the DNA matches it firmly. Clone size, where shown, is once, few, many, or a class for clones that have expanded.

V gene: TRBV5-1
clone size: -
D gene: TRBD2
CDR3 length: 17
J gene: TRBJ2-1
CDR3 protein: CASSLAGGAGGINEQFF
CDR3 DNA: TGCGCCAGCAGCTTGGCCGGGGGAGCGGGGGGGATCAATGAGCAGTTCTTC

V gene: TRBV7-3
clone size: -
D gene: TRBD1
CDR3 length: 15
J gene: TRBJ1-1
CDR3 protein: CASSLEGTGNTEAFF
CDR3 DNA: TGTGCCAGCAGCTTAGAAGGGACAGGGAACACTGAAGCTTTCTTT

V gene: TRBV19
clone size: -
D gene: -
CDR3 length: 15
J gene: TRBJ1-3
CDR3 protein: CASSIPAGSGNTIYF
CDR3 DNA: TGTGCCAGTAGTATTCCTGCAGGCTCTGGAAACACCATATATTTT

V gene: TRBV5-1
clone size: -
D gene: TRBD1
CDR3 length: 18
J gene: TRBJ1-2
CDR3 protein: CASSLLGGGGQTNYGYTF
CDR3 DNA: TGCGCCAGCAGCTTGTTAGGAGGGGGCGGACAAACTAACTATGGCTACACCTTC

V gene: TRBV6-6
clone size: -
D gene: -
CDR3 length: 14
J gene: TRBJ1-2
CDR3 protein: CASSYSSGSYGYTF
CDR3 DNA: TGTGCCAGCAGTTACTCGTCTGGGAGCTATGGCTACACCTTC

V gene: TRBV30
clone size: -
D gene: TRBD1
CDR3 length: 17
J gene: TRBJ1-5
CDR3 protein: CAWSAKGGQGLRQPQHF
CDR3 DNA: TGTGCCTGGAGTGCTAAAGGGGGACAGGGGCTACGGCAGCCCCAGCATTTT

V gene: TRBV2
clone size: -
D gene: -
CDR3 length: 15
J gene: TRBJ1-4
CDR3 protein: CASGALRGTNEKLFF
CDR3 DNA: TGTGCCAGCGGGGCTCTGAGAGGAACTAATGAAAAACTGTTTTTT

V gene: TRBV28
clone size: -
D gene: TRBD1
CDR3 length: 14
J gene: TRBJ1-1
CDR3 protein: CASSFTGGGTEAFF
CDR3 DNA: TGTGCCAGCAGTTTTACAGGGGGTGGTACTGAAGCTTTCTTT

V gene: TRBV19
clone size: -
D gene: -
CDR3 length: 12
J gene: TRBJ2-2
CDR3 protein: CASRGWPGELFF
CDR3 DNA: TGTGCCAGCCGGGGTTGGCCCGGGGAGCTGTTTTTT

V gene: TRBV2
clone size: -
D gene: -
CDR3 length: 15
J gene: TRBJ2-5
CDR3 protein: CASSEVLRYQETQYF
CDR3 DNA: TGTGCCAGCAGTGAAGTCTTGAGATACCAAGAGACCCAGTACTTC

V gene: TRBV7-8
clone size: -
D gene: TRBD2
CDR3 length: 17
J gene: TRBJ2-1
CDR3 protein: CASSLEPGLGTSDEQFF
CDR3 DNA: TGTGCCAGCAGCCTCGAGCCGGGACTAGGAACATCCGATGAGCAGTTCTTC

V gene: TRBV30
clone size: few
D gene: -
CDR3 length: 16
J gene: TRBJ2-3
CDR3 protein: CAWSAGGAPSTDTQYF
CDR3 DNA: TGTGCCTGGAGTGCTGGGGGGGCCCCAAGCACAGATACGCAGTATTTT

V gene: TRBV5-1
clone size: -
D gene: TRBD2
CDR3 length: 14
J gene: TRBJ2-1
CDR3 protein: CASSSGTSGNEQFF
CDR3 DNA: TGCGCCAGCAGCTCCGGGACTAGCGGCAATGAGCAGTTCTTC

V gene: TRBV2
clone size: -
D gene: -
CDR3 length: 13
J gene: TRBJ1-2
CDR3 protein: CASSEALRGGYTF
CDR3 DNA: TGTGCCAGCAGTGAAGCGTTGCGGGGTGGCTACACCTTC

V gene: TRBV5-1
clone size: -
D gene: -
CDR3 length: 12
J gene: TRBJ2-2
CDR3 protein: CASSLRGGELFF
CDR3 DNA: TGCGCCAGCAGCTTACGCGGCGGGGAGCTGTTTTTT

V gene: TRBV7-7
clone size: -
D gene: TRBD2
CDR3 length: 16
J gene: TRBJ2-7
CDR3 protein: CASSNRTGTSSYEQYF
CDR3 DNA: TGTGCCAGCAGCAACCGAACCGGGACTAGTAGTTACGAGCAGTACTTC

V gene: TRBV7-9
clone size: -
D gene: TRBD1
CDR3 length: 16
J gene: TRBJ2-1
CDR3 protein: CASSRVKGARDNEQFF
CDR3 DNA: TGTGCCAGCAGCCGAGTAAAGGGGGCTAGGGACAATGAGCAGTTCTTC

V gene: TRBV5-1
clone size: -
D gene: -
CDR3 length: 14
J gene: TRBJ2-5
CDR3 protein: CASSLVAGKETQYF
CDR3 DNA: TGCGCCAGCAGCTTGGTAGCCGGAAAAGAGACCCAGTACTTC

V gene: TRBV7-6
clone size: -
D gene: TRBD2
CDR3 length: 16
J gene: TRBJ2-3
CDR3 protein: CASSFIRGTSGRGQYF
CDR3 DNA: TGTGCCAGCAGCTTTATTCGAGGGACTAGCGGGAGAGGGCAGTATTTT

V gene: TRBV5-4
clone size: -
D gene: -
CDR3 length: 13
J gene: TRBJ2-7
CDR3 protein: CASSAEAPYEQYF
CDR3 DNA: TGTGCCAGCAGCGCGGAGGCTCCCTACGAGCAGTACTTC

V gene: TRBV7-2
clone size: -
D gene: -
CDR3 length: 15
J gene: TRBJ2-7
CDR3 protein: CASSLDVQGVHEQYF
CDR3 DNA: TGTGCCAGCAGCTTGGACGTGCAGGGTGTTCACGAGCAGTACTTC

V gene: TRBV19
clone size: -
D gene: TRBD1
CDR3 length: 16
J gene: TRBJ2-6
CDR3 protein: CASSKTGAPGANVLTF
CDR3 DNA: TGTGCCAGTAGTAAAACAGGGGCTCCGGGGGCCAACGTCCTGACTTTC

V gene: TRBV6-6
clone size: -
D gene: TRBD1
CDR3 length: 13
J gene: TRBJ2-7
CDR3 protein: CASGTGATYEQYF
CDR3 DNA: TGTGCCAGCGGTACAGGGGCCACCTACGAGCAGTACTTC

V gene: TRBV6-1
clone size: -
D gene: TRBD1
CDR3 length: 15
J gene: TRBJ1-2
CDR3 protein: CASRRTGGDRYGYTF
CDR3 DNA: TGTGCCAGCAGGCGAACAGGGGGCGATAGATATGGCTACACCTTC

V gene: TRBV2
clone size: -
D gene: TRBD1
CDR3 length: 15
J gene: TRBJ2-5
CDR3 protein: CASTALQGAYQTQYF
CDR3 DNA: TGTGCCAGCACCGCCCTTCAGGGGGCCTATCAGACCCAGTACTTC

V gene: TRBV6-5
clone size: -
D gene: TRBD1
CDR3 length: 15
J gene: TRBJ1-1
CDR3 protein: CASSTGQGEGTEAFF
CDR3 DNA: TGTGCCAGCAGTACCGGACAGGGGGAAGGGACTGAAGCTTTCTTT

V gene: TRBV4-1
clone size: -
D gene: TRBD1
CDR3 length: 15
J gene: TRBJ2-7
CDR3 protein: CASSRGTGEDYEQYF
CDR3 DNA: TGCGCCAGCAGCCGAGGGACAGGGGAAGACTACGAGCAGTACTTC

V gene: TRBV6-1
clone size: -
D gene: -
CDR3 length: 14
J gene: TRBJ2-3
CDR3 protein: CASSRDTRTDTQYF
CDR3 DNA: TGTGCCAGCAGCCGGGACACGCGCACAGATACGCAGTATTTT

V gene: TRBV4-2
clone size: once
D gene: TRBD2
CDR3 length: 17
J gene: TRBJ2-5
CDR3 protein: CASSQERTSGAQETQYF
CDR3 DNA: TGTGCCAGCAGCCAAGAACGAACTAGCGGGGCTCAAGAGACCCAGTACTTC

V gene: TRBV9
clone size: -
D gene: -
CDR3 length: 13
J gene: TRBJ1-1
CDR3 protein: CASSKTIGTEAFF
CDR3 DNA: TGTGCCAGCAGCAAAACGATCGGCACTGAAGCTTTCTTT

V gene: TRBV15
clone size: -
D gene: TRBD1
CDR3 length: 13
J gene: TRBJ1-4
CDR3 protein: CATRDRGYEKLFF
CDR3 DNA: TGTGCCACGAGGGACAGGGGATATGAAAAACTGTTTTTT

V gene: TRBV30
clone size: once
D gene: TRBD1
CDR3 length: 15
J gene: TRBJ1-2
CDR3 protein: CAWSSGQGANYGYTF
CDR3 DNA: TGTGCCTGGAGTTCGGGACAGGGGGCTAACTATGGCTACACCTTC

V gene: TRBV7-9
clone size: -
D gene: -
CDR3 length: 13
J gene: TRBJ1-6
CDR3 protein: CASSSGLNSPLHF
CDR3 DNA: TGTGCCAGCAGTTCAGGGTTGAATTCACCCCTCCACTTT

V gene: TRBV30
clone size: -
D gene: -
CDR3 length: 13
J gene: TRBJ2-1
CDR3 protein: CAWSVGPYNEQFF
CDR3 DNA: TGTGCCTGGAGCGTTGGGCCCTACAATGAGCAGTTCTTC

V gene: TRBV5-6
clone size: -
D gene: TRBD1
CDR3 length: 12
J gene: TRBJ2-7
CDR3 protein: CASSIDRGEQYF
CDR3 DNA: TGTGCCAGCAGCATTGACAGGGGCGAGCAGTACTTC

V gene: TRBV6-5
clone size: few
D gene: -
CDR3 length: 14
J gene: TRBJ2-1
CDR3 protein: CASKRQGQYNEQFF
CDR3 DNA: TGTGCTAGTAAACGTCAGGGTCAATACAATGAGCAGTTCTTC

V gene: TRBV30
clone size: -
D gene: -
CDR3 length: 14
J gene: TRBJ2-3
CDR3 protein: CAWTLGPGIDTQYF
CDR3 DNA: TGTGCCTGGACCCTCGGTCCGGGGATAGATACGCAGTATTTT

V gene: TRBV5-8
clone size: -
D gene: -
CDR3 length: 15
J gene: TRBJ1-2
CDR3 protein: CASSLGAIRGYGYTF
CDR3 DNA: TGTGCCAGCAGCTTGGGGGCAATCAGGGGCTATGGCTACACCTTC

V gene: TRBV4-2
clone size: -
D gene: -
CDR3 length: 16
J gene: TRBJ2-7
CDR3 protein: CASSPSRSGSSYEQYF
CDR3 DNA: TGTGCCAGCAGCCCCTCCAGGAGCGGGTCATCCTACGAGCAGTACTTC

V gene: TRBV5-4
clone size: -
D gene: -
CDR3 length: 14
J gene: TRBJ2-5
CDR3 protein: CASSLLGGGETQYF
CDR3 DNA: TGTGCCAGCAGTCTCCTGGGGGGTGGAGAGACCCAGTACTTC

V gene: TRBV2
clone size: few
D gene: TRBD2
CDR3 length: 13
J gene: TRBJ2-7
CDR3 protein: CASRGLAHPEQYF
CDR3 DNA: TGTGCCAGCAGAGGACTAGCTCATCCCGAGCAGTACTTC

V gene: TRBV7-2
clone size: -
D gene: -
CDR3 length: 14
J gene: TRBJ2-1
CDR3 protein: CASSLGPREYEQFF
CDR3 DNA: TGTGCCAGCAGCTTAGGCCCGAGGGAATATGAGCAGTTCTTC

V gene: TRBV2
clone size: -
D gene: -
CDR3 length: 15
J gene: TRBJ1-1
CDR3 protein: CASSLRQAENTEAFF
CDR3 DNA: TGTGCCAGCAGTTTAAGACAGGCGGAGAACACTGAAGCTTTCTTT

V gene: TRBV30
clone size: -
D gene: -
CDR3 length: 12
J gene: TRBJ1-2
CDR3 protein: CAWSVSGRGYTF
CDR3 DNA: TGTGCCTGGAGTGTCAGTGGGCGAGGCTACACCTTC

V gene: TRBV11-2
clone size: -
D gene: TRBD1
CDR3 length: 15
J gene: TRBJ2-3
CDR3 protein: CASSSNRDRADTQYF
CDR3 DNA: TGTGCCAGCAGCTCGAATAGAGACAGGGCAGATACGCAGTATTTT

V gene: TRBV27
clone size: few
D gene: TRBD1
CDR3 length: 15
J gene: TRBJ2-7
CDR3 protein: CASSIRQGSPYEQYF
CDR3 DNA: TGTGCCAGCAGTATCAGACAGGGTAGCCCCTACGAGCAGTACTTC

V gene: TRBV7-9
clone size: -
D gene: -
CDR3 length: 14
J gene: TRBJ2-7
CDR3 protein: CASSLQGKVVEQYF
CDR3 DNA: TGTGCCAGCAGCTTACAGGGGAAGGTGGTCGAGCAGTACTTC

V gene: TRBV25-1
clone size: once
D gene: -
CDR3 length: 13
J gene: TRBJ2-7
CDR3 protein: CASSDQGMSILYF
CDR3 DNA: TGTGCCAGCAGTGATCAGGGAATGAGCATTTTGTACTTC

V gene: TRBV19
clone size: -
D gene: TRBD1
CDR3 length: 16
J gene: TRBJ1-2
CDR3 protein: CASSRLRGQGDYGYTF
CDR3 DNA: TGTGCCAGTAGTAGACTCAGGGGACAGGGAGACTATGGCTACACCTTC